This T cell receptor (beta chain) appears in the sequencing data of a study of CDR3 diversity in severe acne. This clonotype was seen only a few times. TCRdb called the PCR reads again in MiXCR, with one record for every CDR3 protein. The sample holds over 70,000 distinct CDR3 sequences, over 40% seen once. V lost 0 bases to trimming and J lost 4 bases, with 13 bases between them. From germline, CDR1 is LNHNV and CDR2 YYDKDF (reference sequence). The CDR3 runs to 16 residues. V and J are TRBV15 and TRBJ1-5; no clear D. The sequence derives from a male donor in good health, without acne. Sequenced material: blood. DNA for the CDR3: TGTGCCACCAGCAGAGACTGGGCAGACTTTAATCAGCCCCAGCATTTT. Amino acid sequence: CATSRDWADFNQPQHF.